This TCR beta chain was sequenced during a study of T cell responses to AZD1222 COVID-19 vaccine (dated by TCRdb to the early 2020s). Context from the whole study: A total of 233 trial participants underwent TCR sequencing, of whom approximately 210 received two doses of AZD1222 and some 25 received two doses of the MenACWY control vaccine. Trial participants were enrolled into age subgroups of 18-55, 56-69 and 70-plus years, which contained around 140, 26 and 57 TCR-sequenced participants, respectively. General study outcomes and caveats: CD4 TCRs associated with the vaccine covered the entire spike protein, and the dominant responses were in regions 160-218 and 743-854. Reportedly, close to half of the unique spike-specific TCRs recognized epitopes lying outside the regions that are mutated in the B.1.351 and B.1.1.7 variants. After two AZD1222 doses, both the breadth and the depth of spike-specific TCRs were significantly higher than at day 0 and than in MenACWY recipients. In the small 56-69-year group, the increase in depth fell short of significance, most likely because of low power. Because no day 14 peak-response samples were available, the repertoires could be characterized only after the peak T cell response. Conclusions about previously exposed vaccinees are limited, since just a handful of AZD1222 recipients were seropositive for SARS-CoV-2 at baseline. Participants were mostly white British and included more females than males, and it was suggested by the authors that clonal diversity may have been underestimated.

The germline V gene sets CDR1 to MDHEN and CDR2 to SYDVKM. Relative to germline, V is 4 bases shorter and J is 9 bases shorter, with 22 bases between their ends. The CDR3 sequence holds 16 residues, the cysteine and phenylalanine included. Only the CDR3 DNA stays, 48 bases, in frame from base 1. On this clone: Its antigen target is currently unknown. No qualities accompany the bases; no much larger clone lies one base away.

The CDR3 regions of human TCRbeta chains were analyzed by immunosequencing. Turning to the authors' computational methods: TCRs in the repertoires were compared against a reference library of SARS-CoV-2-specific TCRs that had been generated with the MIRA antigen-specificity platform. Breadth meant the fraction of unique TCRs that were SARS-CoV-2-associated, whereas depth meant the fraction of total T cells that were SARS-CoV-2-associated. Using the MIRA data, each spike-specific TCR was assigned both to the spike region to which the TCR was reactive and to a CD4 or CD8 class. Log10-transformed breadth and depth values were compared by one-way ANOVA with Sidak's multiple comparisons tests. Sourced from immuneACCESS, this table was stored by TCRdb with only in-frame sequences that have V and J called. A share of the clones is absent; for the studies checked, an unresolved V gene accounts for under half, and the remainder has no known explanation. That table supplies the V and J calls and clone size; D and trimming were determined from the DNA. The sample has about 180,000 clones on record, roughly 92% of them singletons. Clones ranked in the top ten supply 1.5% to 2% of the sample.

The intended sense of this specimen's time point label: about 28 days (+/-7) after the second vaccine dose. AZD1222 recipients given second doses at about 4 weeks or at about 12 weeks were pooled, since spike-specific TCR depth and breadth were not found to differ between the two schedules. Samples from vaccinated people were obtained from the UK trials COV001 and COV002, which included a single-blind randomized controlled phase 2/3 trial of AZD1222 (ChAdOx1 nCoV-19) in healthy adults. Trial participant PBMC samples were collected at day 0 and day 28 after the second dose for TCRbeta chain sequencing.

The source is an adult who received the AZD1222 COVID-19 vaccine. This sample comprised peripheral blood, obtained 28 days after the second AZD1222 dose. The sequence is built from TRBV28 and TRBJ2-1, with TRBD1 as a weak D call on 5 bases. The DNA is as follows: TGTGCCAGCAGTTCCCAGGGTGAATCGGTTAATGGTGAGCAGTTCTTC. It codes for CASSSQGESVNGEQFF.